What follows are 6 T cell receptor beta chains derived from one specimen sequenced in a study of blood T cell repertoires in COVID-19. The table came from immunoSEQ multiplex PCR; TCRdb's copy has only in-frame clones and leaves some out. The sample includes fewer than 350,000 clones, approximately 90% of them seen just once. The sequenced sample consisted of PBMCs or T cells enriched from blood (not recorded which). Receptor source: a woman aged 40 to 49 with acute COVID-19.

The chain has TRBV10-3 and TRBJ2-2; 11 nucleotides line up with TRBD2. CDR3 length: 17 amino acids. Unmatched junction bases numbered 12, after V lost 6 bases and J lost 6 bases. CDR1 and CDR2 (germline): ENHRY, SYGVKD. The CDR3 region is CAIRGFTSGGWPGELFF. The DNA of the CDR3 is TGTGCCATCAGGGGGTTTACTAGCGGGGGATGGCCCGGGGAGCTGTTTTTT.

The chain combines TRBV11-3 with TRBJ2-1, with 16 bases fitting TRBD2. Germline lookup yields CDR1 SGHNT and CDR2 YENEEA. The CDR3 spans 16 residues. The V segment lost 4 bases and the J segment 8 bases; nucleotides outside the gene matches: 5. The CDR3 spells CASSSGTSGRGDEQFF. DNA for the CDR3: TGTGCCAGCAGCTCCGGGACTAGCGGGAGGGGGGATGAGCAGTTCTTC.

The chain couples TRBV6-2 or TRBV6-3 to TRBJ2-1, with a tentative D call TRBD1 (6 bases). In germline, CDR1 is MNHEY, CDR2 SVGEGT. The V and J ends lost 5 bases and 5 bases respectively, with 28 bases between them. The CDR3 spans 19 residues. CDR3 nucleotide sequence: TGTGCCAGCAGTCTAACAGGGTTGGGCATAACTTTGGGGAACAATGAGCAGTTCTTC. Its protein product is CASSLTGLGITLGNNEQFF.

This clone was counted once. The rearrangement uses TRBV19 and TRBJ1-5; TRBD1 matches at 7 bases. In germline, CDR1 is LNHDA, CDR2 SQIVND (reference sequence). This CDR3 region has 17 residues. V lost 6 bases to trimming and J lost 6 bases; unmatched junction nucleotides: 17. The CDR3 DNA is TGTGCCAGTAGCTCGACAGGGTCTAGCCGGAGACTTCAGCCCCAGCATTTT. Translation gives CASSSTGSSRRLQPQHF.

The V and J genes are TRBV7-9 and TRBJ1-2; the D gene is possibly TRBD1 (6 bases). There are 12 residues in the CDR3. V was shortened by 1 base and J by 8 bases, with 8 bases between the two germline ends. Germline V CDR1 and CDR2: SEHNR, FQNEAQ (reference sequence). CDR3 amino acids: CASSLDQGGYTF. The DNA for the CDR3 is TGTGCCAGCAGCTTAGACCAGGGGGGCTACACCTTC.

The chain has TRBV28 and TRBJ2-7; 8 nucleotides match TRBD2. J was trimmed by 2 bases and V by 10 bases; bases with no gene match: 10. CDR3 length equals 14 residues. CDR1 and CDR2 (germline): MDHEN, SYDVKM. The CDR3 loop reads CATLPGGGPYEQYF. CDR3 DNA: TGTGCCACCCTCCCGGGGGGGGGCCCCTACGAGCAGTACTTC. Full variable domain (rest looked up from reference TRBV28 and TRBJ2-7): DVKVTQSSRYLVKRTGEKVFLECVQDMDHENMFWYRQDPGLGLRLIYFSYDVKMKEKGDIPEGYSVSREKKERFSLILESASTNQTSMYLCATLPGGGPYEQYFGPGTRLTVT.